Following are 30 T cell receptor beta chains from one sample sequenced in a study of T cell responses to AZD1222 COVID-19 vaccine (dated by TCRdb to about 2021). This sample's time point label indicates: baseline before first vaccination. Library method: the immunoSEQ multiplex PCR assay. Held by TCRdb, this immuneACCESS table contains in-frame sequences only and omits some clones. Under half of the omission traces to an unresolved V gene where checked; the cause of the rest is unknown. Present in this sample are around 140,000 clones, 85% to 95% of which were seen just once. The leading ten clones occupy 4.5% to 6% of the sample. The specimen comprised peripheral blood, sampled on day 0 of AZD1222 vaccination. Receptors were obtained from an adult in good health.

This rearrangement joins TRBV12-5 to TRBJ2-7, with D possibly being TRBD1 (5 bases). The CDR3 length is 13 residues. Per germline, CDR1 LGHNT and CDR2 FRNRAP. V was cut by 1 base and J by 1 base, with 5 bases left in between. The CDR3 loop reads CASGLDRSYEQYF. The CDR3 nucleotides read TGTGCTAGTGGTTTGGACAGGTCCTACGAGCAGTACTTC.

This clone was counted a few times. The CDR3: CAWASDGNQPQHF. The CDR3 DNA sequence: TGTGCCTGGGCTTCAGACGGCAATCAGCCCCAGCATTTT. The chain carries TRBV30 and TRBJ1-5; no clear D. Trimming cost V 5 bases and J 2 bases, with 10 bases left between them. This CDR3 has 13 residues. Germline values: CDR1 GTSNPN, CDR2 SVGIG (reference sequence).

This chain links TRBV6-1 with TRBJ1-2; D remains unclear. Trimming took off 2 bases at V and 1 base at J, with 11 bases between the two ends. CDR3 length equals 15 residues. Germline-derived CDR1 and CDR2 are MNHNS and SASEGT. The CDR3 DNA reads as TGTGCCAGCAGTGAATCGGCCGTCGGTAACTATGGCTACACCTTC. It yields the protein CASSESAVGNYGYTF.

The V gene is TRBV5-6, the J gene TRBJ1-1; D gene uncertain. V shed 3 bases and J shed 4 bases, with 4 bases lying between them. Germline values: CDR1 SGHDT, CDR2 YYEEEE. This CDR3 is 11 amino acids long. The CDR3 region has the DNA TGTGCCAGCAGCTCTCCCACTGAAGCTTTCTTT. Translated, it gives CASSSPTEAFF.

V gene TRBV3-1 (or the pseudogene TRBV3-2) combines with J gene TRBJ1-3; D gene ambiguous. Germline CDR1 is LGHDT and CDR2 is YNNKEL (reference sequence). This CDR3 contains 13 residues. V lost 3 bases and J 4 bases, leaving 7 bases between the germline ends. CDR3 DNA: TGTGCCAGCAGCCATCGGGAGGGAAACACCATATATTTT. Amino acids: CASSHREGNTIYF.

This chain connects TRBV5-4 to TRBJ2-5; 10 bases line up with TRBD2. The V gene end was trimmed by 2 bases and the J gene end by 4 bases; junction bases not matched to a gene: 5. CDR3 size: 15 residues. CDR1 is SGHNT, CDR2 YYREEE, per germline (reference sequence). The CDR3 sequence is CASSLSGGVLETQYF. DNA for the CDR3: TGTGCCAGCAGCTTAAGCGGGGGGGTATTAGAGACCCAGTACTTC.

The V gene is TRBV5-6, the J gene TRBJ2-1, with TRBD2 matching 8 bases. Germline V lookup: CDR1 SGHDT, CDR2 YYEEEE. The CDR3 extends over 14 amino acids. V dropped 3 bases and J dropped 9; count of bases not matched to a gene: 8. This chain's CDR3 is CASSSGLAVFEQFF. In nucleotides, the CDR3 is TGTGCCAGCAGCTCCGGACTAGCAGTCTTTGAGCAGTTCTTC.

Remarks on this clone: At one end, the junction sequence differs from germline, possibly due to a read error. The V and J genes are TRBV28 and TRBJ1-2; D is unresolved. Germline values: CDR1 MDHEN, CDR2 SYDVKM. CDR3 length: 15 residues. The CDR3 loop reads CASSFINTLLGSLSF. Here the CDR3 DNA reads TGTGCCAGCAGTTTTATTAACACCCTCCTTGGTTCTCTCAGCTTC.

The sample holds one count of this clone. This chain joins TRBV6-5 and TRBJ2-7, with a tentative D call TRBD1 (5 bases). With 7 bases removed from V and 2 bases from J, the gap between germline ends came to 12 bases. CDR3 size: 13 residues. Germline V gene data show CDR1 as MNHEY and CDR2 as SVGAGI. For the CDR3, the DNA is TGTGCCAGCACAGGACAACGAACCTACGAGCAGTACTTC. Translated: CASTGQRTYEQYF.

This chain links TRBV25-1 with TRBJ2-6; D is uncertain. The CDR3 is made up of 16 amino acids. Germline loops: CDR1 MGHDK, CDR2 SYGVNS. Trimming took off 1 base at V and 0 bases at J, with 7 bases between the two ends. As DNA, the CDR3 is TGTGCCAGCAGTGAATGGGTCGGCTCTGGGGCCAACGTCCTGACTTTC. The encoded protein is CASSEWVGSGANVLTF.

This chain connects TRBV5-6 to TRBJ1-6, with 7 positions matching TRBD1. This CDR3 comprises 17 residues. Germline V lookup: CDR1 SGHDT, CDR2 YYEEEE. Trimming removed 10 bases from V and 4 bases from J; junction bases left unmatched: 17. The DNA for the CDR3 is TGTGCCGTCCTAATGGGGACAGCGAGGGGTTATAATTCACCCCTCCACTTT. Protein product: CAVLMGTARGYNSPLHF.

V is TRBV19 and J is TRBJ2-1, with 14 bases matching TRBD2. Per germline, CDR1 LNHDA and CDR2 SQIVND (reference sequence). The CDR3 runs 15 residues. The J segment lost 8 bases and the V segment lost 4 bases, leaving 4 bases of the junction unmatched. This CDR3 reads CASSTGLAGDHEQFF. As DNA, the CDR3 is TGTGCCAGTAGTACGGGACTAGCGGGGGATCATGAGCAGTTCTTC.

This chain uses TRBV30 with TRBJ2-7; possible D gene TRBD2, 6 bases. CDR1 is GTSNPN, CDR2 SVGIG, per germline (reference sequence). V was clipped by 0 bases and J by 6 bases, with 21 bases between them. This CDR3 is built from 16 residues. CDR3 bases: TGTGCCTGGAGTGTACGGGTAGGGAGGACGGCGGGCGAGCAGTACTTC. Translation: CAWSVRVGRTAGEQYF.

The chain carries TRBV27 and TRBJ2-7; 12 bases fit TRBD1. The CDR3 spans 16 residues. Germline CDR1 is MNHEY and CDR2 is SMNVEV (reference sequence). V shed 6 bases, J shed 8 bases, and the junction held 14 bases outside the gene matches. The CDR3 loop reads CASRPAGGTGGSKQYF. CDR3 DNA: TGTGCCAGCAGACCCGCCGGGGGGACAGGGGGCTCTAAGCAGTACTTC.

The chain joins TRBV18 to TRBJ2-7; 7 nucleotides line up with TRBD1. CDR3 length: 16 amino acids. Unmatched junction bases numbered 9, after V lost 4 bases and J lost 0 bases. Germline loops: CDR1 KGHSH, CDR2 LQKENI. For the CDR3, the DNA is TGTGCCAGCTCACTGCCCGGGACAGTTAGCTCCTACGAGCAGTACTTC. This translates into CASSLPGTVSSYEQYF.

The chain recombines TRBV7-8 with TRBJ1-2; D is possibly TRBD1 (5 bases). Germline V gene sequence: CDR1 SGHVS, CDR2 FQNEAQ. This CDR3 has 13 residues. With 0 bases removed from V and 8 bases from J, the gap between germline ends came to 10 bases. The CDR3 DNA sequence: TGTGCCAGCAGCTTAGCAGGGACGAGAGGCTACACCTTC. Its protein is CASSLAGTRGYTF.

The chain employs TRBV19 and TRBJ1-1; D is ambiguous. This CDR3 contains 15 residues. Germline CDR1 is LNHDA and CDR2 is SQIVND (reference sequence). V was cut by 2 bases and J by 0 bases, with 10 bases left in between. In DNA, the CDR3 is TGTGCCAGTAGTATACCAAATAAGGTGAACACTGAAGCTTTCTTT. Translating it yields CASSIPNKVNTEAFF.

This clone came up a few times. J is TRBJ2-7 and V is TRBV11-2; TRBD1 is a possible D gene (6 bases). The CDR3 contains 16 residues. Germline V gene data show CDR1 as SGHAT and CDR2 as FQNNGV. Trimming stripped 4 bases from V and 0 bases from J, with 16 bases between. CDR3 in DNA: TGTGCCAGCAGCTCCTACAGGGCGGCCCGCTCCTACGAGCAGTACTTC. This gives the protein CASSSYRAARSYEQYF.

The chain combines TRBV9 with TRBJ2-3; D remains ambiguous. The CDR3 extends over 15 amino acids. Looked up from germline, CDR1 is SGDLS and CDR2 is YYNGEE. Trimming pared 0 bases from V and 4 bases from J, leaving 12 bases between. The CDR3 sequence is CASSVDEMSADTQYF. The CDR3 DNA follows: TGTGCCAGCAGCGTAGACGAGATGTCCGCAGATACGCAGTATTTT.

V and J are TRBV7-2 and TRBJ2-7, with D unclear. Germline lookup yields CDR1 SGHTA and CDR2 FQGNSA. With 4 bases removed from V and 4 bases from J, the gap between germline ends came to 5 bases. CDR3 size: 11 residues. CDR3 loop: CASSSTYEQYF. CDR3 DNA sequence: TGTGCCAGCAGCTCTACGTACGAGCAGTACTTC.

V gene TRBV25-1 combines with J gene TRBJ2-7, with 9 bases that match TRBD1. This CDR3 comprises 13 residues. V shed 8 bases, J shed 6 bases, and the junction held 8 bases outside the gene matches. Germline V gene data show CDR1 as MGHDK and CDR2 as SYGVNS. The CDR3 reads CASRRTGVVEQYF. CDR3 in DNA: TGTGCCAGCCGGCGGACAGGGGTGGTCGAGCAGTACTTC.

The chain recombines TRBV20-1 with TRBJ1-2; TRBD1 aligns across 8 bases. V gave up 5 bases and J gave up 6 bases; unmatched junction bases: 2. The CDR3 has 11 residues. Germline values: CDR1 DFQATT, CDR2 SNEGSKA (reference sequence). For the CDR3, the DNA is TGCAGTGCTGAGGACAGGGATGGCTACACCTTC. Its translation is CSAEDRDGYTF.

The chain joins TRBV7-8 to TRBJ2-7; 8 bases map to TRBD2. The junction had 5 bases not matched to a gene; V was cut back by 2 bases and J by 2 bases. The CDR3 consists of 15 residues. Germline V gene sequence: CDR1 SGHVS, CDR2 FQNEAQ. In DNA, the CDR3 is TGTGCCAGCAGCTTAATAAGGCGGGGGGCCTACGAGCAGTACTTC. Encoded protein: CASSLIRRGAYEQYF.

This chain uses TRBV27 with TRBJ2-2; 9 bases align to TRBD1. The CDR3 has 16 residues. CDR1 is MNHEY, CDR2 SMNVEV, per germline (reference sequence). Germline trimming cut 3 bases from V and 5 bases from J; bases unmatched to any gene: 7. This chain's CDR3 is CASSLDGQGLTGELFF. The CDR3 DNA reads TGTGCCAGCAGTTTGGACGGACAGGGGCTGACCGGGGAGCTGTTTTTT.

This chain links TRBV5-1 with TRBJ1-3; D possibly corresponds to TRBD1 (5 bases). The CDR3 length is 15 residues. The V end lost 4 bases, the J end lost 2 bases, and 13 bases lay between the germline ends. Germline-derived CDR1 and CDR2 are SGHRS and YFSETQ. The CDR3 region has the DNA TGCGCCAGCAGCAATACAGGAGAGCCTGGAAACACCATATATTTT. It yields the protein CASSNTGEPGNTIYF.

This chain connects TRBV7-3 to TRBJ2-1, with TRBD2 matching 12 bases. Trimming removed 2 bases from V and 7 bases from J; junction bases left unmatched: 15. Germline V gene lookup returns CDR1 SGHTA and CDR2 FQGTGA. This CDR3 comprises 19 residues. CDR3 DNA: TGTGCCAGCAGCTTACTTCAGCCTAGCGGGGGGGCCGGGTCGAATGAGCAGTTCTTC. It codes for CASSLLQPSGGAGSNEQFF.

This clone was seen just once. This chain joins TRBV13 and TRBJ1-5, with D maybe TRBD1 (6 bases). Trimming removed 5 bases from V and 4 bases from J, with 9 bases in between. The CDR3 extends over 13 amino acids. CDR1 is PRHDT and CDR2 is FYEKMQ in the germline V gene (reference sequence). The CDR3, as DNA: TGTGCCAGCAGCCACGGACAGAATCAGCCCCAGCATTTT. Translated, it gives CASSHGQNQPQHF.

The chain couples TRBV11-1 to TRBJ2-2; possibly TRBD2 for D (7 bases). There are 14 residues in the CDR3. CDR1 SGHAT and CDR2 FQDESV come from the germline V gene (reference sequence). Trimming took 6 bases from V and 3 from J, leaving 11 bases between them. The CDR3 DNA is TGTGCCAGCAGTCGAGGGGGGGACACCGGGGAGCTGTTTTTT. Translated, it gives CASSRGGDTGELFF.

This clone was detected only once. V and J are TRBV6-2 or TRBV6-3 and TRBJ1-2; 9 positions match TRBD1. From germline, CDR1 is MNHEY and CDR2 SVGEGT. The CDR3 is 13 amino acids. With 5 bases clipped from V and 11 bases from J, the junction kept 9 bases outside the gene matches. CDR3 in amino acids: CASSPPSGTGYTF. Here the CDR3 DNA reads TGTGCCAGCAGTCCCCCCTCCGGGACAGGGTACACCTTC.

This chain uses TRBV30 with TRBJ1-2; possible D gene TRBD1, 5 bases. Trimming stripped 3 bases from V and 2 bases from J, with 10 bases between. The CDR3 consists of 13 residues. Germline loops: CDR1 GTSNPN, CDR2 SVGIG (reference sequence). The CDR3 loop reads CAWREDTNYGYTF. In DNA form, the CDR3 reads TGTGCCTGGAGAGAGGACACGAACTATGGCTACACCTTC. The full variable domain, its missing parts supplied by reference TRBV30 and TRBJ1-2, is SQTIHQWPATLVQPVGSPLSLECTVEGTSNPNLYWYRQAAGRGLQLLFYSVGIGQISSEVPQNLSASRPQDRQFILSSKKLLLSDSGFYLCAWREDTNYGYTFGSGTRLTVV.